This TCR beta chain came from a study of cytotoxic CD8 clonotypes in ibrutinib-treated CLL. Assay: immunoSEQ multiplex PCR; the TCRdb copy retains only in-frame clones and omits some. The sample has about 330,000 clones, roughly 71% seen once. This clone was counted a few times. Germline V gives CDR1 MNHEY, CDR2 SMNVEV (reference sequence). The V gene end was trimmed by 3 bases and the J gene end by 3 bases; junction bases not matched to a gene: 3. This CDR3 is built from 14 residues. The clonotype was recovered from a human donor with chronic lymphocytic leukemia. The chain is built from TRBV27 and TRBJ2-3; 7 nucleotides line up with TRBD2. The sequencing used PBMCs, collected after 36 months of ibrutinib treatment. CDR3 loop: CASSFGRGTDTQYF. The CDR3 region has the DNA TGTGCCAGCAGTTTTGGGAGGGGAACAGATACGCAGTATTTT.